A single sample is the source of the 11 T cell receptor beta chains below, sequenced in a study of blood T cell repertoires in COVID-19. Sequencing was performed with immunoSEQ multiplex PCR; in TCRdb, only in-frame clones are kept and a portion is missing. The sample lists about 250,000 clones, roughly 86% occurring once. Sequencing used peripheral blood. These receptors all stem from a man aged 50 or older with acute or convalescent COVID-19.

The genes are TRBV19 and TRBJ1-5; tentatively, D is TRBD1 (5 bases). V shed 5 bases and J shed 2 bases, with 16 bases lying between them. CDR3 length: 16 amino acids. CDR1 LNHDA and CDR2 SQIVND come from the germline V gene (reference sequence). CDR3 in amino acids: CASSLPQDGGNQPQHF. DNA for the CDR3: TGTGCCAGTAGTCTCCCACAGGATGGAGGCAATCAGCCCCAGCATTTT.

This clone was counted a few times. This sequence joins TRBV2 and TRBJ2-7, with D tentatively TRBD2 (6 bases). Trimming left V 7 bases short and J 0 bases short, with 16 bases between. The CDR3 sequence is 15 residues long. Looked up from germline, CDR1 is SNHLY and CDR2 is FYNNEI. Here the CDR3 DNA reads TGTGCCAGCACCCCACGTGCGGGGACCTCCTACGAGCAGTACTTC. It translates to CASTPRAGTSYEQYF.

The chain employs TRBV10-2 and TRBJ2-1; D uncertain. The germline gives CDR1 WSHSY, CDR2 SAAADI. V lost 5 bases and J lost 1, with 9 bases in between. The CDR3 has 14 residues. The DNA for the CDR3 is TGCGCCAGCAGTCGCGGCGGTTCCTACAATGAGCAGTTCTTC. It specifies CASSRGGSYNEQFF.

The gene calls are TRBV11-2 and TRBJ2-1; TRBD1 matches at 7 bases. The germline V gene encodes CDR1 SGHAT and CDR2 FQNNGV. The V and J ends lost 5 bases and 8 bases, in that order; junction bases with no gene match: 18. This CDR3 has 17 residues. The CDR3, as DNA: TGTGCCAGCAGCATTCATAGACAGGGTTTAGGATCCGATGAGCAGTTCTTC. Its translation is CASSIHRQGLGSDEQFF.

This chain joins TRBV5-1 and TRBJ2-7, with TRBD2 matching over 14 bases. The junction had 2 bases not matched to a gene; V was cut back by 0 bases and J by 0 bases. There are 17 residues in the CDR3. Germline CDR1 is SGHRS and CDR2 is YFSETQ. CDR3 sequence reads: CASSLGLAGGSSYEQYF. CDR3 bases: TGCGCCAGCAGCTTGGGACTAGCGGGAGGGTCCTCCTACGAGCAGTACTTC.

V and J are TRBV7-8 and TRBJ2-5; 8 bases are a match to TRBD1. CDR1 and CDR2 from the germline V gene are SGHVS and FQNEAQ. The CDR3 totals 15 residues. After removal of 5 bases from V and 5 bases from J, the junction contained 10 bases not matched to a gene. The CDR3 here is CASSPDDRGGETQYF. For the CDR3, the DNA is TGTGCCAGCAGCCCGGACGACAGGGGCGGTGAGACCCAGTACTTC.

This clone is a singleton in its sample. The chain employs TRBV28 and TRBJ1-6; perhaps TRBD1 as D (6 bases). Trimming removed 5 bases from V and 9 bases from J, with 8 bases in between. The CDR3 totals 12 residues. Germline V gene data show CDR1 as MDHEN and CDR2 as SYDVKM. CDR3 sequence reads: CASSAGVSPLHF. CDR3 in DNA: TGTGCCAGCAGTGCAGGGGTTTCACCCCTCCACTTT.

This clone appeared a few times. The V gene is TRBV5-1, the J gene TRBJ1-2, with a tentative D call TRBD1 (6 bases). The CDR3 sequence is 15 residues long. Germline-derived CDR1 and CDR2 are SGHRS and YFSETQ. V was trimmed by 0 bases and J by 8 bases, leaving 17 bases between them. The CDR3 protein is CASSLGQVLQEGYTF. The CDR3 DNA reads TGCGCCAGCAGCTTGGGACAGGTTTTACAGGAGGGCTACACCTTC.

V usage is TRBV7-8 and J usage is TRBJ2-7; TRBD2 might be the D (7 bases). This CDR3 spans 14 amino acids. Germline V CDR1 and CDR2: SGHVS, FQNEAQ. V lost 5 bases to trimming and J lost 4 bases, with 15 bases between them. CDR3 residues: CASSVTGGAYEQYF. CDR3 DNA sequence: TGTGCCAGCAGCGTCACTGGGGGGGCATACGAGCAGTACTTC.

The chain is built from TRBV5-1 and TRBJ1-6; 9 nucleotides line up with TRBD1. This CDR3 is 14 amino acids long. Germline lookup yields CDR1 SGHRS and CDR2 YFSETQ. Trimming at V came to 7 bases and at J to 7 bases, leaving 6 bases not matched to a gene. For the CDR3, the DNA is TGCGCCAGCCGGACCGGGACAGGGAATTCACCCCTCCACTTT. Protein product: CASRTGTGNSPLHF.

This rearrangement joins TRBV4-1 to TRBJ2-7; TRBD2 aligns across 10 bases. This CDR3 region has 16 residues. V was clipped by 1 base and J by 1 base; unmatched bases: 4. CDR1 MGHRA and CDR2 YSYEKL come from the germline V gene. This CDR3 reads CASSQGLAGVSYEQYF. As DNA, the CDR3 is TGCGCCAGCAGCCAAGGGCTAGCGGGGGTTTCCTACGAGCAGTACTTC.